These 10 T cell receptor beta chains came from one sample sequenced in a study of tumor-infiltrating lymphocytes in primary liver carcinoma. Germline DNA was also extracted, with blood RNA taken from unsorted whole blood. Reverse transcription of approximately 0.55 ug total RNA with a constant-region primer produced TCR beta cDNA. ARM-PCR, slightly modified, supplied the TCR beta libraries through three nested multiplex PCR rounds. Each of the first two PCR rounds ran approximately 11 cycles with TRBV1-TRBV30 forward and C-beta reverse primers. Each CDR3 protein gets one entry after TCRdb re-called the multiplex PCR reads with MiXCR. The sample yields fewer than 350,000 distinct CDR3 sequences, 60% to 80% seen once. Specimen: peripheral blood. The receptors were sampled from a man aged 35 to 55 with primary liver carcinoma and hepatitis B virus infection.

This clonotype has at least ten counts. The V call is TRBV6-1, the J call TRBJ2-2, with D unclear. Germline V gene data show CDR1 as MNHNS and CDR2 as SASEGT. This CDR3 spans 13 amino acids. The ends were cut back, 4 bases at V and 2 bases at J, with 5 bases in the middle. The CDR3 sequence: CASSGFNTGELFF. CDR3 bases: TGTGCCAGCAGTGGCTTTAACACCGGGGAGCTGTTTTTT.

Points on this clonotype: A much more abundant neighbour one base away suggests this may be a read error. The chain joins TRBV14 to TRBJ2-5, with 9 bases matching TRBD2. The CDR3 covers 12 residues. The germline V gene has CDR1 SGHDN and CDR2 FVKESK. The CDR3 spells CASGSGSESQYF. DNA of the CDR3: TGTGCCAGCGGTAGCGGGAGTGAGAGCCAGTACTTC.

Of note for this clonotype: This sequence may be a read error, since a much larger clone differs from it by one base. The gene calls are TRBV6-6 and TRBJ2-1; maybe TRBD1 (6 bases). CDR1 and CDR2 from the germline V gene are MNHNY and SVGAGI (reference sequence). The CDR3 is 13 residues long. The V gene lost 10 bases and the J gene lost 3 bases, with 13 bases spanning the gap. CDR3 loop: CANRVYVYNEQFF. CDR3 nucleotide sequence: TGTGCCAACAGGGTCTATGTCTACAATGAGCAGTTCTTC.

As concerns this clonotype: A much larger clone differs from this one at a single base, so this may be a read error. The chain combines TRBV4-3 with TRBJ2-1; TRBD1 is a possible D gene (5 bases). Germline-derived CDR1 and CDR2 are LGHNA and YSLEER. The CDR3 totals 17 residues. Trimming shortened V by 5 bases and J by 5 bases, and 22 bases separated the two germline ends. The CDR3 is CASSSRPGLFGDNEQFF. Here the CDR3 DNA reads TGCGCCAGCAGCTCTCGACCAGGGCTTTTTGGGGACAATGAGCAGTTCTTC.

Comment on this clonotype: Germline and junction disagree at one end, which may indicate a read error. The chain employs TRBV6-6 and TRBJ2-5, with 8 bases identical to TRBD2. This CDR3 spans 14 amino acids. Germline-derived CDR1 and CDR2 are MNHNY and SVGAGI (reference sequence). CDR3 nucleotide sequence: TGTGCCGGCAGTTACGGGACTAGGATGGAGACCCAGTACTTC. Its protein is CAGSYGTRMETQYF.

The chain recombines TRBV11-1 with TRBJ2-1, with TRBD2 identical over 10 bases. Germline CDR1 and CDR2: SGHAT and FQDESV (reference sequence). CDR3 size: 18 residues. V dropped 6 bases and J dropped 2; count of bases not matched to a gene: 13. As DNA, the CDR3 is TGTGCCAGCAGTCATACTAGCGGGAAGCCCACCGCCTACAATGAGCAGTTCTTC. Its translation is CASSHTSGKPTAYNEQFF. Supplemented by reference TRBV11-1 and TRBJ2-1, the full variable domain reads EAEVAQSPRYKITEKSQAVAFWCDPISGHATLYWYRQILGQGPELLVQFQDESVVDDSQLPKDRFSAERLKGVDSTLKIQPAELGDSAMYLCASSHTSGKPTAYNEQFFGPGTRLTVL.

In regard to this clonotype: A clone one base away is much larger, so this may be a read error. DNA for the CDR3: TGCGCCAGCAGCCAAGAGCCGACAGTAACAAATCAGCCCCAGCATTTT. Amino acids: CASSQEPTVTNQPQHF. The chain employs TRBV4-1 and TRBJ1-5; TRBD1 is a possible D gene (5 bases). This CDR3 spans 16 amino acids. Trimming shortened V by 0 bases and J by 4 bases, and 13 bases separated the two germline ends. Germline CDR1 MGHRA, CDR2 YSYEKL.

As concerns this clonotype: This may be a read error, as it is one base from a much larger clone. This chain connects TRBV28 to TRBJ2-2; possible D gene TRBD2, 6 bases. The CDR3 runs to 15 residues. Germline V gene data show CDR1 as MDHEN and CDR2 as SYDVKM. CDR3 DNA sequence: TGTGCCAGCAAGGATGCGGGACTGAACACCGGGGATCTGTTTTTT. The encoded protein is CASKDAGLNTGDLFF. Using reference TRBV28 and TRBJ2-2 for the parts outside the CDR3, the full variable domain is DVKVTQSSRYLVKRTGEKVFLECVQDMDHENMFWYRQDPGLGLRLIYFSYDVKMKEKGDIPEGYSVSREKKERFSLILESASTNQTSMYLCASKDAGLNTGDLFFGEGSRLTVL.

As concerns this clonotype: One end of the junction varies from germline; a read error may be responsible. This chain links TRBV6-1 with TRBJ2-1; the match to TRBD1 covers 7 bases. Germline CDR1 and CDR2: MNHNS and SASEGT. The CDR3 contains 15 residues. The CDR3: CASSERGGAYNEQLF. CDR3 DNA: TGTGCCAGCAGTGAAAGAGGGGGCGCCTACAATGAGCAGCTCTTC.

About this clonotype itself: A much larger clone differs from this one at a single base, so this may be a read error. The V gene is TRBV29-1, the J gene TRBJ2-2; 10 nucleotides line up with TRBD1. Per germline, CDR1 SQVTM and CDR2 ANQGSEA. This CDR3 comprises 16 residues. After removal of 7 bases from V and 1 base from J, the junction contained 9 bases not matched to a gene. The CDR3 here is CSAMEGQGVNTGELFF. CDR3 nucleotides: TGCAGCGCCATGGAAGGACAGGGGGTGAACACCGGGGAGCTGTTTTTT.